Each of the 23 T cell receptor beta chains below was sequenced from the same sample in a study of T cells in Graves' hyperthyroidism and ophthalmopathy. TCR beta CDR3 regions were amplified from RNA. The HTBI primer set served for first-round RT-PCR of the TCR CDR3. MiXCR, run by TCRdb on the multiplex PCR reads, gives a single entry per CDR3 protein. This repertoire shows over 500,000 distinct CDR3 sequences, roughly 45% found once; its top ten account for around 44%. What was sequenced was peripheral blood or thyroid tissue (not recorded which). These TCRs come from an adult woman with Graves' disease, either hyperthyroidism or ophthalmopathy (not recorded which).

The chain couples TRBV10-3 to TRBJ1-5; D is ambiguous. Germline-derived CDR1 and CDR2 are ENHRY and SYGVKD. CDR3 length: 13 residues. With 0 bases removed from V and 11 bases from J, the gap between germline ends came to 11 bases. CDR3 coding DNA: TGTGCCATCAGTGAGTCTAGGGAAGAGACCCAGCATTTT. Translated: CAISESREETQHF.

The chain links TRBV20-1 to TRBJ2-3; D remains ambiguous. This CDR3 comprises 16 residues. Trimming shortened V by 3 bases and J by 2 bases, and 18 bases separated the two germline ends. The germline V gene encodes CDR1 DFQATT and CDR2 SNEGSKA (reference sequence). The CDR3 DNA reads as TGCAGTGCTAGCCCCCCGGCTAGTGAGCTCACAGATACGCAGTATTTT. It encodes CSASPPASELTDTQYF.

This clonotype was picked up a small number of times. This chain links TRBV10-3 with TRBJ1-2; 9 bases align to TRBD1. With 0 bases clipped from V and 6 bases from J, the junction kept 8 bases outside the gene matches. CDR1 is ENHRY, CDR2 SYGVKD, per germline. The CDR3 has 16 amino acids. As DNA, the CDR3 is TGTGCCATCAGTGAGTCTGGGAGGACAGGGGATGATGGCTACACCTTC. The encoded protein is CAISESGRTGDDGYTF.

In this sample, this clonotype turned up a few times. This CDR3 is CASSLETNTGDSPLHF. CDR3 sequence (DNA): TGTGCCAGCAGCTTAGAGACGAATACAGGGGATTCACCCCTCCACTTT. The chain employs TRBV7-2 and TRBJ1-6, with TRBD1 matching 7 bases. Germline V lookup: CDR1 SGHTA, CDR2 FQGNSA. The CDR3 is 16 amino acids. V gave up 1 base and J gave up 8 bases; unmatched junction bases: 8.

A few counts support this clonotype. This chain joins TRBV7-3 and TRBJ1-6; TRBD1 is a possible D gene (6 bases). V lost 4 bases and J 10 bases, leaving 11 bases between the germline ends. In germline, CDR1 is SGHTA, CDR2 FQGTGA. The CDR3 is 13 residues long. This chain's CDR3 is CASSYTGNSPLHF. The CDR3 DNA reads as TGTGCCAGCAGCTACACAGGGAACTCACCCCTCCACTTT.

This sequence joins TRBV7-2 and TRBJ1-1; no reliable D call. V gave up 4 bases and J gave up 4 bases, with 7 bases separating them. The CDR3 is made up of 12 amino acids. Germline-derived CDR1 and CDR2 are SGHTA and FQGNSA. CDR3 loop: CASSSYGTEAFF. DNA of the CDR3: TGTGCCAGCAGCTCATATGGCACTGAAGCTTTCTTT.

This chain uses TRBV14 with TRBJ1-6; D perhaps matches TRBD1 (6 bases). Trimming stripped 1 base from V and 13 bases from J, with 11 bases between. CDR3 length equals 13 residues. The germline CDR1 and CDR2 sequences are SGHDN and FVKESK. The CDR3 loop is CASSQATGSPLHF. DNA of the CDR3: TGTGCCAGCAGCCAAGCTACAGGGTCGCCCCTCCACTTT.

The sample holds many counts of this clonotype. The chain recombines TRBV29-1 with TRBJ2-7, with D tentatively TRBD1 (6 bases). CDR1 and CDR2 from the germline V gene are SQVTM and ANQGSEA. Trimming took off 7 bases at V and 6 bases at J, with 13 bases between the two ends. This CDR3 region has 11 residues. The CDR3 protein is CSARGSGEQYF. In nucleotides, the CDR3 is TGCAGCGCTAGGGGGTCGGGCGAGCAGTACTTC.

This chain uses TRBV29-1 with TRBJ1-1; D is unresolved. Germline values: CDR1 SQVTM, CDR2 ANQGSEA. The CDR3 runs 13 residues. With 8 bases removed from V and 1 base from J, the gap between germline ends came to 14 bases. The CDR3 nucleotides are TGCAGCTTAATATTTGGAGGGAACACTGAAGCTTTCTTT. Its protein is CSLIFGGNTEAFF.

The chain uses TRBV7-6 and TRBJ1-6; 8 nucleotides align to TRBD1. Per the germline V gene, CDR1 is SGHVS and CDR2 is FNYEAQ. The CDR3 is made up of 15 amino acids. V was pared by 3 bases and J by 9 bases, with 7 bases of the junction left unmatched. The DNA for the CDR3 is TGTGCCAGCAGCTTTGGCAGGGGGCAGACTTCACCCCTCCACTTT. Protein sequence: CASSFGRGQTSPLHF.

The chain joins TRBV2 to TRBJ1-4; D remains unclear. Per germline, CDR1 SNHLY and CDR2 FYNNEI. V was trimmed by 6 bases and J by 0 bases, leaving 8 bases between them. The CDR3 extends over 14 amino acids. The CDR3 loop reads CASRPRATNEKLFF. CDR3 DNA sequence: TGTGCCAGCAGACCTCGTGCAACTAATGAAAAACTGTTTTTT.

This CDR3 reads CASSELRGTEAFF. DNA of the CDR3: TGTGCCAGCAGTGAATTGCGGGGCACTGAAGCTTTCTTT. V and J are TRBV25-1 and TRBJ1-1; D gene unclear. Germline V gives CDR1 MGHDK, CDR2 SYGVNS. This CDR3 is 13 amino acids long. Trimming took 1 base from V and 4 from J, leaving 7 bases between them.

This clonotype was recorded a few times. The rearrangement uses TRBV7-9 and TRBJ1-6; D gene unclear. The CDR3 length is 16 residues. Germline CDR1 SEHNR, CDR2 FQNEAQ (reference sequence). V lost 5 bases to trimming and J lost 5 bases, with 16 bases between them. CDR3: CASSPRLPLNNSPLHF. CDR3 nucleotides: TGTGCCAGCAGCCCCAGACTGCCGCTGAATAATTCACCCCTCCACTTT.

The chain couples TRBV5-5 to TRBJ1-4; D unclear. V was shortened by 4 bases and J by 8 bases, with 15 bases between the two germline ends. Germline CDR1 and CDR2: SGHKS and YYEKEE (reference sequence). CDR3 length equals 14 residues. The chain's CDR3 is CASSVGGGLEKLFF. The CDR3 nucleotides are TGTGCCAGCAGCGTAGGCGGCGGCTTGGAAAAACTGTTTTTT.

The rearrangement links TRBV7-9 to TRBJ2-2; D possibly corresponds to TRBD1 (5 bases). Trimming shortened V by 1 base and J by 0 bases, and 12 bases separated the two germline ends. The CDR3 totals 17 residues. From germline, CDR1 is SEHNR and CDR2 FQNEAQ (reference sequence). Here the CDR3 reads CASSLVKQVPNTGELFF. In DNA form, the CDR3 reads TGTGCCAGCAGCTTAGTCAAACAGGTCCCGAACACCGGGGAGCTGTTTTTT. Combining the CDR3 with reference TRBV7-9 and TRBJ2-2 gives the whole variable domain DTGVSQNPRHKITKRGQNVTFRCDPISEHNRLYWYRQTLGQGPEFLTYFQNEAQLEKSRLLSDRFSAERPKGSFSTLEIQRTEQGDSAMYLCASSLVKQVPNTGELFFGEGSRLTVL.

In this sample, this clonotype turned up a few times. The V call is TRBV10-3, the J call TRBJ1-6, with D perhaps matching TRBD1 (6 bases). The V gene lost 2 bases and the J gene lost 10 bases, with 12 bases spanning the gap. In germline, CDR1 is ENHRY, CDR2 SYGVKD. CDR3 length: 14 residues. The CDR3 bases are TGTGCCATCAGTGAGACAGGGTTTTGGTCACCCCTCCACTTT. It encodes CAISETGFWSPLHF.

This chain connects TRBV7-2 to TRBJ1-4; D not certain. This CDR3 has 12 amino acids. The V end lost 6 bases, the J end lost 8 bases, and 10 bases lay between the germline ends. Germline V gives CDR1 SGHTA, CDR2 FQGNSA. The chain's CDR3 is CASSREGEKLFF. As DNA, the CDR3 is TGTGCCAGCAGTAGGGAGGGAGAAAAACTGTTTTTT.

The chain carries TRBV12-3 or TRBV12-4 and TRBJ1-2; 7 bases line up with TRBD1. Trimming cost V 5 bases and J 7 bases; bases outside gene matches: 10. This CDR3 spans 14 amino acids. CDR3 in DNA: TGTGCCAGCAGTGTGGACAGGTCACAAATTGGCTACACCTTC. The encoded protein is CASSVDRSQIGYTF.

This clonotype showed up many times. The chain uses TRBV3-1 and TRBJ1-6; 8 bases align to TRBD1. This CDR3 is built from 16 residues. V lost 4 bases, J lost 7 bases, and 9 bases stayed unmatched. Germline V gene lookup returns CDR1 LGHDT and CDR2 YNNKEL (reference sequence). CDR3 sequence (DNA): TGTGCCAGCAGCCCGACCGGGACAGGCATCAATTCACCCCTCCACTTT. Its translation is CASSPTGTGINSPLHF.

This clonotype was detected many times. This rearrangement joins TRBV20-1 to TRBJ2-7, with a possible D match to TRBD1 (7 bases). Germline assignment: CDR1 DFQATT and CDR2 SNEGSKA (reference sequence). The CDR3 covers 14 residues. With 5 bases removed from V and 3 bases from J, the gap between germline ends came to 17 bases. The CDR3 region has the DNA TGCAGTGCTGAGGTCCAGGGGGGAAACTACGAGCAGTACTTC. Protein product: CSAEVQGGNYEQYF.

The chain couples TRBV10-1 to TRBJ1-1; D call uncertain. Germline lookup yields CDR1 WNHNN and CDR2 SYGVQD (reference sequence). CDR3 length: 13 amino acids. Trimming cost V 0 bases and J 3 bases, with 5 bases left between them. CDR3 protein: CASSESGYTEAFF. CDR3 in DNA: TGCGCCAGCAGTGAGTCGGGCTACACTGAAGCTTTCTTT.

V gene TRBV15 combines with J gene TRBJ2-7, with a possible D match to TRBD2 (5 bases). Germline V CDR1 and CDR2: LNHNV, YYDKDF (reference sequence). This CDR3 has 15 residues. Trimming removed 1 base at V and 5 bases at J, with 15 bases between. As DNA, the CDR3 is TGTGCCACCAGCAGAGTCCTAACGGGATCGGACGAGCAGTACTTC. Translation: CATSRVLTGSDEQYF. Complete variable domain (other parts from reference TRBV15 and TRBJ2-7): DAMVIQNPRYQVTQFGKPVTLSCSQTLNHNVMYWYQQKSSQAPKLLFHYYDKDFNNEADTPDNFQSRRPNTSFCFLDIRSPGLGDTAMYLCATSRVLTGSDEQYFGPGTRLTVT.

The rearrangement joins TRBV7-7 to TRBJ2-5; 7 bases line up with TRBD2. The J segment lost 5 bases and the V segment lost 5 bases, leaving 5 bases of the junction unmatched. CDR1 and CDR2 (germline): SSHAT, FNYEAQ (reference sequence). The CDR3 is 13 residues long. CDR3 amino acids: CASSEAGDETQYF. For the CDR3, the DNA is TGTGCCAGCAGCGAGGCGGGGGACGAGACCCAGTACTTC.